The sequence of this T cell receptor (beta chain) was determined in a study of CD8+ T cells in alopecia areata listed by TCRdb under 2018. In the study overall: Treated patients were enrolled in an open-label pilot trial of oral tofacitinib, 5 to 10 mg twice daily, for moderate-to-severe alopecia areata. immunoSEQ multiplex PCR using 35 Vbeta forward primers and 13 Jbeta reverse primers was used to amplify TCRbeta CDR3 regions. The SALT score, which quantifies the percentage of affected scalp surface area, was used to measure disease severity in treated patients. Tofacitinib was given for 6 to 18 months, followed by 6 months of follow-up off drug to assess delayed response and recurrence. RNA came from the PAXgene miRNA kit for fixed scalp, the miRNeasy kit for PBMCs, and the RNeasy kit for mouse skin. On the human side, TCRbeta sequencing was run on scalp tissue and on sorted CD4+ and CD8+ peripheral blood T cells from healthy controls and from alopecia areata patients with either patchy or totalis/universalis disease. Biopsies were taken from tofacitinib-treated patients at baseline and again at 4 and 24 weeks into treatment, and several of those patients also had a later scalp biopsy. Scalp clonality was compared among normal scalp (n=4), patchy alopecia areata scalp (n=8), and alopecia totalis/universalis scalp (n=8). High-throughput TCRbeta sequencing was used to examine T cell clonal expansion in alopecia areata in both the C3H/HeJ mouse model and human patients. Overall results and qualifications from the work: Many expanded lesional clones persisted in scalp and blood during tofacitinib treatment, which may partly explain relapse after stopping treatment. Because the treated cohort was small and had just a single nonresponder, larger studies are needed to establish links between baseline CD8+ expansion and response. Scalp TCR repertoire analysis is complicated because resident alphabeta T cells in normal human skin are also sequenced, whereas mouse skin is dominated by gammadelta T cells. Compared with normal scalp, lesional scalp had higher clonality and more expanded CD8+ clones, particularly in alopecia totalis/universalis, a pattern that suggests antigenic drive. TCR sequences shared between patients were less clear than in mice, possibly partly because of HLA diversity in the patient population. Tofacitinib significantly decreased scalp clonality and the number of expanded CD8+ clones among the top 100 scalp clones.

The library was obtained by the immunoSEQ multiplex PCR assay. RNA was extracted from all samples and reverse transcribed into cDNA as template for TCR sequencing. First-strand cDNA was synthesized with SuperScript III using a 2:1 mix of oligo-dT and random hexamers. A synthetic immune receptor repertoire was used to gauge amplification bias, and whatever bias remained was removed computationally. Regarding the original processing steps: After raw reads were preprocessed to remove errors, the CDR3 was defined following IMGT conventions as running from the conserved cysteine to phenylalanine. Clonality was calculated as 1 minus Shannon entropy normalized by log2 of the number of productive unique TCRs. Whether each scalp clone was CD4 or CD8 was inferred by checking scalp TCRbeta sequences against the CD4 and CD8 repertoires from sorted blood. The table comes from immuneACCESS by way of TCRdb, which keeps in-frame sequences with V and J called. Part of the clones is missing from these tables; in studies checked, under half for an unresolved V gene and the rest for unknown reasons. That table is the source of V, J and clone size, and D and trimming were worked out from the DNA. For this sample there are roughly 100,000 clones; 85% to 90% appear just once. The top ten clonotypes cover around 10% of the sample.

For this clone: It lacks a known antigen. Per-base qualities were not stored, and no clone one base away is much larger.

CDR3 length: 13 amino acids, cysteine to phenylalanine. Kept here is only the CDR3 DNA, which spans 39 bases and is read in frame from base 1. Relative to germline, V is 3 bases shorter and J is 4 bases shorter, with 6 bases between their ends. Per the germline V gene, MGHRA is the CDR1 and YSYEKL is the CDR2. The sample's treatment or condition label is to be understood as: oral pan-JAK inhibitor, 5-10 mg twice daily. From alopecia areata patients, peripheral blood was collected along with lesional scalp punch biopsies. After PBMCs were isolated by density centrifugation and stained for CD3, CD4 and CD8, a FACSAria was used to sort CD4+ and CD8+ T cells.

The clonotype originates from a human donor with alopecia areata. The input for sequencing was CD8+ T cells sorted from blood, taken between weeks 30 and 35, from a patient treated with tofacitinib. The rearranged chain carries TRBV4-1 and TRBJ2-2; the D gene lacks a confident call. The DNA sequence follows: TGCGCCAGCAGCCAGGTCAGCACCGGGGAGCTGTTTTTT. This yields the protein CASSQVSTGELFF.